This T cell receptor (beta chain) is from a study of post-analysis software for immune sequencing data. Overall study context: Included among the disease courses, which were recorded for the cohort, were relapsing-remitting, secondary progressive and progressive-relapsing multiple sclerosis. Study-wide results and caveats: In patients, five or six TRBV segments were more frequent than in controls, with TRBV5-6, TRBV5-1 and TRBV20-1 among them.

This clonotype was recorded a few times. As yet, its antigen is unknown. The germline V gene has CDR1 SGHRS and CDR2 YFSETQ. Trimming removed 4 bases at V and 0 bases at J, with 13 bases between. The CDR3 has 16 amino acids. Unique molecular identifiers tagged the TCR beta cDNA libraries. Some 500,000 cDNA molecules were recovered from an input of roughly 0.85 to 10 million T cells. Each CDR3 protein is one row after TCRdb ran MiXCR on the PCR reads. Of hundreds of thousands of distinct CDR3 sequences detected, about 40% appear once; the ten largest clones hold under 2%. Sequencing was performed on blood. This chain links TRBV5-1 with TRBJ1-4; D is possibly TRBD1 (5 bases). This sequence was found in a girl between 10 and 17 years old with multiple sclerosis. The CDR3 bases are TGCGCCAGCAGCCCGGGGCAGGGTTCAACTAATGAAAAACTGTTTTTT. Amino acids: CASSPGQGSTNEKLFF.